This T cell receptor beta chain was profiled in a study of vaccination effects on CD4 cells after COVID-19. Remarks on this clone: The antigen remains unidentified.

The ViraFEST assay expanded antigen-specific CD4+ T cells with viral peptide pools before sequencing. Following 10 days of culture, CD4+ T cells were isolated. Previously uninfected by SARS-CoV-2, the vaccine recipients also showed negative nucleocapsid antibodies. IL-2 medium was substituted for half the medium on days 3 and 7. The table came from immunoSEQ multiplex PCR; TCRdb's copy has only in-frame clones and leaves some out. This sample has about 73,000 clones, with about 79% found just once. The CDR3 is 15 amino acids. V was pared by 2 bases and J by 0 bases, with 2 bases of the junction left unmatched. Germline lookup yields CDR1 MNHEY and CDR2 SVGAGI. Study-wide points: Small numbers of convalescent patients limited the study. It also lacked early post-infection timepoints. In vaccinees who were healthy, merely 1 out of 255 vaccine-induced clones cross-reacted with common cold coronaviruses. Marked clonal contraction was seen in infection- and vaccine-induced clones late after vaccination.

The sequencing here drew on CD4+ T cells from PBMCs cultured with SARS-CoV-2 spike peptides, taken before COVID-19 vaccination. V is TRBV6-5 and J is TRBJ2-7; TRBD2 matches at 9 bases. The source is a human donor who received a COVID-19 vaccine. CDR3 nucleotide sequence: TGTGCCAGCAGTTACGTTAGCGGGAGCTCCTACGAGCAGTACGTC. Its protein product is CASSYVSGSSYEQYV.